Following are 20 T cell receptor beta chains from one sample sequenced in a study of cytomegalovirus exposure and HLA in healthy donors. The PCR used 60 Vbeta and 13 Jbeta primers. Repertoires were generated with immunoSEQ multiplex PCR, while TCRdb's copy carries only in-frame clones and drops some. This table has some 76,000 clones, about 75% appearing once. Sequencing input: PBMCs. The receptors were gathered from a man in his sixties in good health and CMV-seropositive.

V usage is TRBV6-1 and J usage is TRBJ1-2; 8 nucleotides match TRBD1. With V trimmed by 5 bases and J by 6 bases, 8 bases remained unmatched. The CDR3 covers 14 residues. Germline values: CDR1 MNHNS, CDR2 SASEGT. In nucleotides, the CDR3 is TGTGCCAGCAGTTCCTCGACAGGGGTTCATGGCTACACCTTC. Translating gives CASSSSTGVHGYTF.

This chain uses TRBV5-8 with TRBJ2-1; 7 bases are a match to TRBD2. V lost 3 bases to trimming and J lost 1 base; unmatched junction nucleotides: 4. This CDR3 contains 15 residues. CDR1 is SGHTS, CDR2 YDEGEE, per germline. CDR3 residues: CASSWGGGSYNEQFF. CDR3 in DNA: TGTGCCAGCAGCTGGGGCGGGGGATCCTACAATGAGCAGTTCTTC.

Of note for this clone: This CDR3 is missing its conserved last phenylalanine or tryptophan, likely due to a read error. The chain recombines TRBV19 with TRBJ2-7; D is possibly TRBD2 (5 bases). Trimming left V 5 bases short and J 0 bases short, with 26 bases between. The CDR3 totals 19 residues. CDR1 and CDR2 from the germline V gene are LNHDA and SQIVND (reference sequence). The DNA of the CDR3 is TGTGCCAGTAGTGTTCTAGTGGGCAGGAGGCCGGGATCCTCCTACGAGCAGTACCTC. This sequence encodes CASSVLVGRRPGSSYEQYL.

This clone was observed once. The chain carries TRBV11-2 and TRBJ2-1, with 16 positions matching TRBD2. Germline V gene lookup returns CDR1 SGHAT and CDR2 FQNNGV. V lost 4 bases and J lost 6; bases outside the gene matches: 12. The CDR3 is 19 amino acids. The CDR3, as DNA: TGTGCCAGCAGCTCAACCTCCGGGACTAGCGGGGGGGCGAGCAATGAGCAGTTCTTC. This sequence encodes CASSSTSGTSGGASNEQFF.

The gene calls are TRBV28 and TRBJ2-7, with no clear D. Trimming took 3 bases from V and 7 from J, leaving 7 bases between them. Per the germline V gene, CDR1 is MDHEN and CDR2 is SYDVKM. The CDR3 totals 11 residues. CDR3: CASSFRGEQYF. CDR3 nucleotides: TGTGCCAGCAGTTTCAGAGGAGAGCAGTACTTC. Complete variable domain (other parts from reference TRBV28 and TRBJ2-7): DVKVTQSSRYLVKRTGEKVFLECVQDMDHENMFWYRQDPGLGLRLIYFSYDVKMKEKGDIPEGYSVSREKKERFSLILESASTNQTSMYLCASSFRGEQYFGPGTRLTVT.

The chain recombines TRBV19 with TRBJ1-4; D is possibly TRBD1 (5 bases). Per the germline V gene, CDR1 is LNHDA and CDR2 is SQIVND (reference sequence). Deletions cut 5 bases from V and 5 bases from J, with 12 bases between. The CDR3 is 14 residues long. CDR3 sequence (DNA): TGTGCCAGTAGTCGGACACTAATGAATGAAAAACTGTTTTTT. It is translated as CASSRTLMNEKLFF. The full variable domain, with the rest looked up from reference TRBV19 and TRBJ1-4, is DGGITQSPKYLFRKEGQNVTLSCEQNLNHDAMYWYRQDPGQGLRLIYYSQIVNDFQKGDIAEGYSVSREKKESFPLTVTSAQKNPTAFYLCASSRTLMNEKLFFGSGTQLSVL.

The DNA for the CDR3 is TGTGCCAGCAGCTCACCGGGACTAGCATCCTACAATGAGCAGTTCTTC. Residues: CASSSPGLASYNEQFF. V gene TRBV7-2 combines with J gene TRBJ2-1; 9 nucleotides line up with TRBD2. J was trimmed by 1 base and V by 4 bases; bases with no gene match: 5. This CDR3 comprises 16 residues. The germline gives CDR1 SGHTA, CDR2 FQGNSA.

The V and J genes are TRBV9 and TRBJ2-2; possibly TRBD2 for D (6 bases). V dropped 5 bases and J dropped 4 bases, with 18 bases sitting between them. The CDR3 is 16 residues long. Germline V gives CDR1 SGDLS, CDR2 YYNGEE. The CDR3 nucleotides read TGTGCCAGCAGAGCGGACGGCACGGGGGTCACCGGGGAGCTGTTTTTT. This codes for CASRADGTGVTGELFF.

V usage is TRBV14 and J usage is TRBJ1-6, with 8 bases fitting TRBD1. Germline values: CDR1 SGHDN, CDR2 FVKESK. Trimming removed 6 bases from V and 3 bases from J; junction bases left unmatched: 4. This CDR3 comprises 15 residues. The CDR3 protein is CASSPTGGYNSPLHF. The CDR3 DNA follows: TGTGCCAGCAGTCCCACAGGGGGCTATAATTCACCCCTCCACTTT.

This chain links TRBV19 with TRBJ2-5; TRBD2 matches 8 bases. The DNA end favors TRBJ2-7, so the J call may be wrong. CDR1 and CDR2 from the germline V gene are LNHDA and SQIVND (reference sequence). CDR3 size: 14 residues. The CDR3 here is CASSRAGDRDEQYF. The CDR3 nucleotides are TGTGCCAGTAGTAGAGCGGGAGATCGGGACGAGCAGTACTTC.

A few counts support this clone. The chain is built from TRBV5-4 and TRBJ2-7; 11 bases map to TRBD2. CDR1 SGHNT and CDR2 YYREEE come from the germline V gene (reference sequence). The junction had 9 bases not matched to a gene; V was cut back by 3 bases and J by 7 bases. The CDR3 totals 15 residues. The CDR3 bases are TGTGCCAGCAGCTCACTCACTAGCGGGAGCCGGGAGCAGTACTTC. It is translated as CASSSLTSGSREQYF.

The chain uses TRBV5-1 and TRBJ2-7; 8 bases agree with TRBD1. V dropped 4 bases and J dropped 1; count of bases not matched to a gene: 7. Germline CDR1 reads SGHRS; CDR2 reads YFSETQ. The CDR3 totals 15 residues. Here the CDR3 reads CASSQQGVGSYEQYF. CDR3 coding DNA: TGCGCCAGCAGCCAACAGGGGGTGGGATCCTACGAGCAGTACTTC.

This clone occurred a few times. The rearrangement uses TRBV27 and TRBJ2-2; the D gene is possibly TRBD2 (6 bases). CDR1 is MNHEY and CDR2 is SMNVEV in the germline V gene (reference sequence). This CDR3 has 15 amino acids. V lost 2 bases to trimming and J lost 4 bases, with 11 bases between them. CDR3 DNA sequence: TGTGCCAGCAGTTTACACGGGAGTCCCACCGGGGAGCTGTTTTTT. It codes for CASSLHGSPTGELFF.

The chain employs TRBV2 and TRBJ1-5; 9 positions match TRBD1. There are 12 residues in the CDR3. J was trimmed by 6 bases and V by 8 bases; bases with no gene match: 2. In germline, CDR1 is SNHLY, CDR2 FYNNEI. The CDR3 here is CASEDRGQPQHF. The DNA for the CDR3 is TGTGCCAGCGAGGACAGGGGTCAGCCCCAGCATTTT.

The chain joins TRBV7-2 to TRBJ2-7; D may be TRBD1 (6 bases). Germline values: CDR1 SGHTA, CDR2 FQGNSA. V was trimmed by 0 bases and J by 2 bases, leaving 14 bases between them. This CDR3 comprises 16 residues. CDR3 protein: CASSLARETGAYEQYF. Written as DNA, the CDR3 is TGTGCCAGCAGCTTAGCGCGCGAGACAGGTGCCTACGAGCAGTACTTC.

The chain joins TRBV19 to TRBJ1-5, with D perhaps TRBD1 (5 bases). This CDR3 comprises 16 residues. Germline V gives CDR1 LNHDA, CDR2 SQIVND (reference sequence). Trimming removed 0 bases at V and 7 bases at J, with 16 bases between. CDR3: CASSIDQEGFGQPQHF. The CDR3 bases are TGTGCCAGTAGTATAGATCAGGAGGGGTTTGGGCAGCCCCAGCATTTT. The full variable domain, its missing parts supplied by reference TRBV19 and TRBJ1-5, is DGGITQSPKYLFRKEGQNVTLSCEQNLNHDAMYWYRQDPGQGLRLIYYSQIVNDFQKGDIAEGYSVSREKKESFPLTVTSAQKNPTAFYLCASSIDQEGFGQPQHFGDGTRLSIL.

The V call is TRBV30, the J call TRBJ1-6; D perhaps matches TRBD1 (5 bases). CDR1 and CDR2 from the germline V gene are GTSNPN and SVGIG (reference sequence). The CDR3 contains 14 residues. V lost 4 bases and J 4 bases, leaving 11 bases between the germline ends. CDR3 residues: CAWTSGTYNSPLHF. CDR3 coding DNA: TGTGCCTGGACTTCTGGGACTTATAATTCACCCCTCCACTTT.

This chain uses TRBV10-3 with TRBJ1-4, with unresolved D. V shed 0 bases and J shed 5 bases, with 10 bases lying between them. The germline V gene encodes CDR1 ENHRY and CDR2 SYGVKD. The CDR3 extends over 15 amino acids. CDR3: CAISESERGNEKLFF. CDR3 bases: TGTGCCATCAGTGAGTCTGAGCGAGGGAATGAAAAACTGTTTTTT.

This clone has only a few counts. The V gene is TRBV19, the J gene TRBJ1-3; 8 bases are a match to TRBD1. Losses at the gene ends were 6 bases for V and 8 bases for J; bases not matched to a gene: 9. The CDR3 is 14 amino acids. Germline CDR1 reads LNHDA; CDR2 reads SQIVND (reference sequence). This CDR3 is CASSPGTGLYTIYF. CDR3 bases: TGTGCCAGTAGCCCCGGGACAGGACTATACACCATATATTTT.

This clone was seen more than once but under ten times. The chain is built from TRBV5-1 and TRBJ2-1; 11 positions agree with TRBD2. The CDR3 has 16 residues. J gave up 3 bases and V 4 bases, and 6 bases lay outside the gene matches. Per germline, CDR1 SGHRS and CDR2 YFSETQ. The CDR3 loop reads CASSAGLAALYNEQFF. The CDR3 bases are TGCGCCAGCAGCGCGGGACTAGCGGCCCTCTACAATGAGCAGTTCTTC.